This T cell receptor beta chain was sequenced in a study of liver allograft versus peripheral blood T cells (dated by TCRdb to between 2020 and 2021). A note on the overall study: The study compared the T cell receptor repertoires present in transplanted livers with the repertoires present in the peripheral blood of liver transplant recipients. Study-level results and caveats: The T cell receptor repertoires within liver allografts were reported to be different from the T cell receptor repertoires detected in peripheral blood.

Regarding this clonotype: Its antigen is currently not known. No much larger clone exists at a distance of one base, and base qualities are not known.

Instrument on record: Illumina MiSeq. The public reads were reprocessed in TCRdb via fastp at Q25 and MiXCR, keeping in-frame beta chains. Rows merge per CDR3 protein into single entries with the most common DNA and genes. Here the sample has fewer than 8,500 distinct CDR3 sequences; 15% to 20% occur a single time. The ten largest clones add up to 4.6% of the sample. The receptor was derived from a human patient who had a liver transplant. A transplant means some T cells may be of graft donor rather than patient origin.

Here is the DNA: TGCAGTGCTGGGGACGAGCCCGGCGACCAAGAGACCCAGTACTTC. Its coded protein is CSAGDEPGDQETQYF. The chain employs TRBV20-1 and TRBJ2-5; the D region is possibly TRBD1 or TRBD2, each matching across 5 bases. Its CDR3 holds 15 amino acids, cysteine through phenylalanine. Only the CDR3 part of the read is kept: 45 bases, read in frame from the first base. The germline V gene (reference sequence) provides CDR1 DFQATT and CDR2 SNEGSKA. V sheds 5 bases and J sheds 0 bases, leaving 16 bases between their ends.